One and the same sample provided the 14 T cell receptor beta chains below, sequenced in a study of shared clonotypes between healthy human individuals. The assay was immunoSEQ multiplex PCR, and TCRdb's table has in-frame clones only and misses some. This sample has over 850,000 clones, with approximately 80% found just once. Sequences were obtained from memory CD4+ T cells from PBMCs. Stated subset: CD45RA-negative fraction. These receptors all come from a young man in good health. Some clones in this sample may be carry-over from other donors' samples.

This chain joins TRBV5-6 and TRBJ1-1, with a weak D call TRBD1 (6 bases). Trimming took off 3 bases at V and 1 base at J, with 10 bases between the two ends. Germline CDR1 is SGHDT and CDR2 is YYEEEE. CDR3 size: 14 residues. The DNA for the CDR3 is TGTGCCAGCAGCTATCCGACAGGGAACACTGAAGCTTTCTTT. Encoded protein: CASSYPTGNTEAFF.

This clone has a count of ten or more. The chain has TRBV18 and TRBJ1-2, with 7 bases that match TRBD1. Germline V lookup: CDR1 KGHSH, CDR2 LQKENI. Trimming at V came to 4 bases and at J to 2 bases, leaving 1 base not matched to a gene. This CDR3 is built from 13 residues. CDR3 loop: CASSQTGNYGYTF. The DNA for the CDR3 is TGTGCCAGCTCACAGACAGGGAACTATGGCTACACCTTC.

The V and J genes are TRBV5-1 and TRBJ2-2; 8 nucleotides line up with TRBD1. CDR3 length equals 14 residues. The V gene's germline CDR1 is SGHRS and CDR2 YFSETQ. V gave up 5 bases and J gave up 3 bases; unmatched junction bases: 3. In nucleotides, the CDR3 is TGCGCCAGCAGTGGACAGGGAGACACCGGGGAGCTGTTTTTT. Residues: CASSGQGDTGELFF. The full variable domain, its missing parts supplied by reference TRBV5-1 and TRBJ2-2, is KAGVTQTPRYLIKTRGQQVTLSCSPISGHRSVSWYQQTPGQGLQFLFEYFSETQRNKGNFPGRFSGRQFSNSRSEMNVSTLELGDSALYLCASSGQGDTGELFFGEGSRLTVL.

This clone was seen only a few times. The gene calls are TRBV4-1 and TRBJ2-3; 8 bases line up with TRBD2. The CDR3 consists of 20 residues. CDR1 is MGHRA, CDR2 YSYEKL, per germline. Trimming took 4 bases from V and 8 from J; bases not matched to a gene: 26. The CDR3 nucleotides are TGCGCCAGCAGCCCACGCATCCGGGCCAGGCGGGAGGTGCCGAGTTCTACGCAGTATTTT. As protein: CASSPRIRARREVPSSTQYF.

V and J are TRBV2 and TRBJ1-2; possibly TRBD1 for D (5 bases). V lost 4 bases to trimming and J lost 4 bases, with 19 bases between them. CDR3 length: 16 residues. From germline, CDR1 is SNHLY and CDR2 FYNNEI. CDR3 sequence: CASSVPRRGGSYGYTF. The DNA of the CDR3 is TGTGCCAGCAGTGTTCCCAGAAGGGGAGGAAGCTATGGCTACACCTTC.

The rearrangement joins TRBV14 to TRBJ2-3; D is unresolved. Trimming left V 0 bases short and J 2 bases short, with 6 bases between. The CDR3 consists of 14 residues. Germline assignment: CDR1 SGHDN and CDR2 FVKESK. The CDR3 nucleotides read TGTGCCAGCAGCCAAGAAATGTACACAGATACGCAGTATTTT. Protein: CASSQEMYTDTQYF.

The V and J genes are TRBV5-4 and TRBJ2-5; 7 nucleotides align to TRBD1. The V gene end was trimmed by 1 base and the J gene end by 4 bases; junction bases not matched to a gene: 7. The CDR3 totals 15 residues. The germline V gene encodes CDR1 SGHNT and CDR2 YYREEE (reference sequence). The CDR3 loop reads CASSLRDSALETQYF. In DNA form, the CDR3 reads TGTGCCAGCAGCTTGAGGGACAGCGCTTTAGAGACCCAGTACTTC.

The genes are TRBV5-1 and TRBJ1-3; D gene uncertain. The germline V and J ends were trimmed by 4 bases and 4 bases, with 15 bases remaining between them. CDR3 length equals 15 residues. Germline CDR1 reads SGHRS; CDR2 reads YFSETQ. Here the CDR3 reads CASSITAESGNTIYF. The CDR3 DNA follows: TGCGCCAGCAGCATCACGGCCGAGTCCGGAAACACCATATATTTT.

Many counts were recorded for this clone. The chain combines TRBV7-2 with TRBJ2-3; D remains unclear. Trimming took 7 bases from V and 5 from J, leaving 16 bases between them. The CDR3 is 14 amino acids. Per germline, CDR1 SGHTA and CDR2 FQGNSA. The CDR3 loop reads CASTPGQPGDTQYF. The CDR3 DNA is TGTGCCAGCACCCCGGGCCAACCGGGAGATACGCAGTATTTT.

In nucleotides, the CDR3 is TGTGCCAGCCAGGGGTCGAACGCGGGCTACACCTTC. Protein: CASQGSNAGYTF. This chain connects TRBV27 to TRBJ1-2, with a weak D call TRBD1 (6 bases). Trimming pared 8 bases from V and 8 bases from J, leaving 15 bases between. This CDR3 comprises 12 residues. Germline V gene data show CDR1 as MNHEY and CDR2 as SMNVEV (reference sequence).

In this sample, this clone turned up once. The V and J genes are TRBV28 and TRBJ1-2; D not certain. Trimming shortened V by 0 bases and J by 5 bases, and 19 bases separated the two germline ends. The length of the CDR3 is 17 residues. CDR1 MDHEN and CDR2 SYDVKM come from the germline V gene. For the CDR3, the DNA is TGTGCCAGCAGTTTATGGAACCCGAGGCAGGCCAATTATGGCTACACCTTC. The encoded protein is CASSLWNPRQANYGYTF.

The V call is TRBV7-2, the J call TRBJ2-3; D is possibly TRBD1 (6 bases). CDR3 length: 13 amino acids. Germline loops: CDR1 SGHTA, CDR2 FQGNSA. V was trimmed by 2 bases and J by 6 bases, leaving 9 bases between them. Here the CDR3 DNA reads TGTGCCAGCAGCTTACACAGGGCGGATACGCAGTATTTT. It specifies CASSLHRADTQYF.

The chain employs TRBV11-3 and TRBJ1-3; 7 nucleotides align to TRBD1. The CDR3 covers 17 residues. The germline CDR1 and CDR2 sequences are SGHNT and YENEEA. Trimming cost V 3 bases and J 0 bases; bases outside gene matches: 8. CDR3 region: CASSLGDSFSSGNTIYF. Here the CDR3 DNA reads TGTGCCAGCAGCTTGGGGGACAGCTTTAGCTCTGGAAACACCATATATTTT.

The DNA for the CDR3 is TGTGCCAGCAGCTTTACAGGGACCGGGGAGCTGTTTTTT. Amino acids: CASSFTGTGELFF. The genes are TRBV11-2 and TRBJ2-2; a weak D match, TRBD1 (6 bases). Trimming cost V 3 bases and J 5 bases, with 7 bases left between them. The CDR3 is 13 residues long. Germline loops: CDR1 SGHAT, CDR2 FQNNGV. The complete variable domain, with remaining parts taken from reference TRBV11-2 and TRBJ2-2, reads EAGVAQSPRYKIIEKRQSVAFWCNPISGHATLYWYQQILGQGPKLLIQFQNNGVVDDSQLPKDRFSAERLKGVDSTLKIQPAKLEDSAVYLCASSFTGTGELFFGEGSRLTVL.